The 22 T cell receptor beta chains below were found in one sample sequenced in a study of shared clonotypes between healthy human individuals. Here immunoSEQ multiplex PCR was the method, and the copy in TCRdb shows in-frame clones only, minus some. The sample gives 1.6 million or so clones, approximately 98.5% of which show up once; 0.36% is in the top ten. Sequencing was performed on naive CD4+ T cells sorted from blood. Subset meaning: CD45RA+ positively selected. These receptors were taken from a man aged 30-40 years in good health.

V and J are TRBV7-6 and TRBJ2-1, with 9 bases aligning to TRBD2. The CDR3 runs 19 residues. The germline gives CDR1 SGHVS, CDR2 FNYEAQ. Unmatched junction bases numbered 21, after V lost 4 bases and J lost 8 bases. CDR3 nucleotide sequence: TGTGCCAGCAGCTCCCGGGGGCGGGAGGGCTTGTGGAAGCTCCATGAGCAGTTCTTC. This translates into CASSSRGREGLWKLHEQFF.

The chain links TRBV28 to TRBJ1-2; 9 bases map to TRBD1. The CDR3 runs to 16 residues. The V gene's germline CDR1 is MDHEN and CDR2 SYDVKM. V lost 7 bases and J lost 1; bases outside the gene matches: 10. CDR3 DNA: TGTGCCAGCACCTTAACCGGGACAGGGTTTAACTATGGCTACACCTTC. It encodes CASTLTGTGFNYGYTF.

The chain links TRBV18 to TRBJ2-1; 11 nucleotides line up with TRBD2. V lost 6 bases, J lost 9 bases, and 19 bases stayed unmatched. The CDR3 runs 18 residues. CDR1 is KGHSH, CDR2 LQKENI, per germline. The CDR3 spells CASSPLVAGGPTVSEQFF. The CDR3 DNA reads as TGTGCCAGCTCCCCTTTGGTAGCGGGAGGGCCTACGGTCAGTGAGCAGTTCTTC.

V gene TRBV5-1 combines with J gene TRBJ2-2; possible D gene TRBD1, 5 bases. Looked up from germline, CDR1 is SGHRS and CDR2 is YFSETQ. Trimming took off 9 bases at V and 3 bases at J, with 12 bases between the two ends. The length of the CDR3 is 13 residues. CDR3: CATQGQDTGELFF. The CDR3 DNA follows: TGCGCCACCCAGGGTCAGGACACCGGGGAGCTGTTTTTT.

The chain is built from TRBV4-2 and TRBJ2-2, with 7 bases that match TRBD2. The CDR3 contains 15 residues. Germline CDR1 and CDR2: LGHNA and YNFKEQ. With V trimmed by 0 bases and J by 9 bases, 7 bases remained unmatched. The CDR3 loop is CASSQDQAGWRELFF. The CDR3 DNA is TGTGCCAGCAGCCAAGATCAAGCGGGGTGGCGGGAGCTGTTTTTT.

CDR3 coding DNA: TGCGCCAGCAGCCACAGCCAGGGTAGCAATCAGCCCCAGCATTTT. It is translated as CASSHSQGSNQPQHF. This chain uses TRBV4-1 with TRBJ1-5, with D maybe TRBD1 (5 bases). Germline V gene data show CDR1 as MGHRA and CDR2 as YSYEKL. CDR3 length: 15 residues. Trimming left V 3 bases short and J 0 bases short, with 9 bases between.

The gene calls are TRBV19 and TRBJ2-6, with D hard to call. Germline V gene lookup returns CDR1 LNHDA and CDR2 SQIVND (reference sequence). V was shortened by 6 bases and J by 12 bases, with 9 bases between the two germline ends. The CDR3 sequence is 11 residues long. CDR3 residues: CASRNKAVLTF. The CDR3 DNA reads as TGTGCCAGTAGAAATAAGGCCGTCCTGACTTTC.

J is TRBJ1-1 and V is TRBV6-4; D uncertain. The germline CDR1 and CDR2 sequences are MRHNA and SNTAGT. Between the trimmed V and J ends, which lost 6 bases and 8 bases, there was a span of 13 bases. The CDR3 is 12 residues long. The CDR3 bases are TGTGCCAGCAGCGACCTTCTCGGGGAAGCTTTCTTT. This codes for CASSDLLGEAFF.

With regard to this clone: Relative to the germline gene, one junction end is altered; a read error may explain this. The chain recombines TRBV5-4 with TRBJ2-1, with 12 bases aligning to TRBD2. The CDR3 sequence is 15 residues long. The germline gives CDR1 SGHNT, CDR2 YYREEE (reference sequence). Here the CDR3 DNA reads TGCGGCTTGGCTAGCGGGAGGGAATCCTACAATGAGCAGTTCTTC. Amino acid sequence: CGLASGRESYNEQFF.

The V call is TRBV18, the J call TRBJ1-5, with 9 nucleotides matching TRBD1. The V and J ends lost 3 bases and 4 bases, in that order; junction bases with no gene match: 4. The CDR3 spans 15 residues. Germline CDR1 and CDR2: KGHSH and LQKENI. CDR3 in DNA: TGTGCCAGCTCACCGGGACAGGGACCTAATCAGCCCCAGCATTTT. It translates to CASSPGQGPNQPQHF.

This chain joins TRBV11-3 and TRBJ2-6; TRBD1 matches 7 bases. The CDR3 has 17 amino acids. J was trimmed by 0 bases and V by 4 bases; bases with no gene match: 6. Germline V CDR1 and CDR2: SGHNT, YENEEA. In DNA form, the CDR3 reads TGTGCCAGCAGCTCAGGAACAGGGGACTCTGGGGCCAACGTCCTGACTTTC. Its protein product is CASSSGTGDSGANVLTF. Variable domain in full (rest from reference TRBV11-3 and TRBJ2-6): EAGVVQSPRYKIIEKKQPVAFWCNPISGHNTLYWYLQNLGQGPELLIRYENEEAVDDSQLPKDRFSAERLKGVDSTLKIQPAELGDSAVYLCASSSGTGDSGANVLTFGAGSRLTVL.

Details on this clone: Additional DNA sequences in this sample encode the identical CDR3. This rearrangement joins TRBV5-4 to TRBJ2-7; TRBD1 matches at 9 bases. CDR1 is SGHNT and CDR2 is YYREEE in the germline V gene (reference sequence). J lost 2 bases, V lost 4 bases, and 4 bases had no gene match. The CDR3 spans 14 residues. The DNA for the CDR3 is TGTGCCAGCAGCCGGGACAGGGCTACCTACGAGCAGTACTTC. Encoded protein: CASSRDRATYEQYF.

This rearrangement joins TRBV29-1 to TRBJ2-1, with D possibly being TRBD1 (5 bases). CDR3 length: 13 amino acids. V lost 3 bases, J lost 5 bases, and 11 bases lay in between. Germline V gene sequence: CDR1 SQVTM, CDR2 ANQGSEA. The CDR3 here is CSVDREVDNEQFF. For the CDR3, the DNA is TGCAGCGTTGACAGGGAAGTTGACAATGAGCAGTTCTTC.

The rearrangement joins TRBV6-6 to TRBJ2-3; no reliable D call. This CDR3 is 15 amino acids long. Per germline, CDR1 MNHNY and CDR2 SVGAGI (reference sequence). The V and J ends lost 2 bases and 0 bases respectively, with 9 bases between them. CDR3 nucleotide sequence: TGTGCCAGCAGTTACGGCACCTCTAGCACAGATACGCAGTATTTT. Translated: CASSYGTSSTDTQYF.

This sequence joins TRBV5-1 and TRBJ2-5; D unclear. Looked up from germline, CDR1 is SGHRS and CDR2 is YFSETQ. This CDR3 contains 14 residues. V was cut by 0 bases and J by 2 bases, with 8 bases left in between. The CDR3 bases are TGCGCCAGCAGCTTGGCCACGGATCAAGAGACCCAGTACTTC. Amino acids: CASSLATDQETQYF. Looking up the rest from reference TRBV5-1 and TRBJ2-5 gives the full variable domain: KAGVTQTPRYLIKTRGQQVTLSCSPISGHRSVSWYQQTPGQGLQFLFEYFSETQRNKGNFPGRFSGRQFSNSRSEMNVSTLELGDSALYLCASSLATDQETQYFGPGTRLLVL.

On this clone itself: Within the sample, other DNA sequences also encode this same CDR3. The J gene is TRBJ2-1, the V gene TRBV7-3; D uncertain. Trimming left V 4 bases short and J 0 bases short, with 10 bases between. This CDR3 comprises 15 residues. Germline V gene sequence: CDR1 SGHTA, CDR2 FQGTGA. CDR3 nucleotide sequence: TGTGCCAGCAGCTCCGACCCTAGCTCCTACAATGAGCAGTTCTTC. Translation gives CASSSDPSSYNEQFF.

The rearrangement links TRBV9 to TRBJ2-3; the D is unclear. The germline CDR1 and CDR2 sequences are SGDLS and YYNGEE. V gave up 2 bases and J gave up 6 bases, with 16 bases separating them. This CDR3 is built from 15 residues. The CDR3 nucleotides are TGTGCCAGCAGCGTTGGTCCAGTACTGGCGGATACGCAGTATTTT. This gives the protein CASSVGPVLADTQYF. The full variable domain, its missing parts supplied by reference TRBV9 and TRBJ2-3, is DSGVTQTPKHLITATGQRVTLRCSPRSGDLSVYWYQQSLDQGLQFLIQYYNGEERAKGNILERFSAQQFPDLHSELNLSSLELGDSALYFCASSVGPVLADTQYFGPGTRLTVL.

This clone is a singleton in its sample. This chain uses TRBV28 with TRBJ2-7; 8 bases fit TRBD1. Germline V gene lookup returns CDR1 MDHEN and CDR2 SYDVKM. This CDR3 has 15 amino acids. J was trimmed by 5 bases and V by 4 bases; bases with no gene match: 10. The CDR3 loop is CASSYPQGVGHEQYF. DNA for the CDR3: TGTGCCAGCAGTTACCCACAGGGGGTAGGCCACGAGCAGTACTTC.

In this sample, this clone turned up once. The gene calls are TRBV18 and TRBJ2-7; 10 bases map to TRBD1. Looked up from germline, CDR1 is KGHSH and CDR2 is LQKENI. V shed 4 bases, J shed 2 bases, and the junction held 5 bases outside the gene matches. The CDR3 extends over 15 amino acids. The CDR3 spells CASSLDRGRPYEQYF. The CDR3 nucleotides read TGTGCCAGCTCACTCGACAGGGGGCGGCCCTACGAGCAGTACTTC.

This clone was counted a single time. The chain links TRBV7-2 to TRBJ1-2; D ambiguous. The V and J ends lost 1 base and 2 bases respectively, with 11 bases between them. From germline, CDR1 is SGHTA and CDR2 FQGNSA. This CDR3 comprises 15 residues. The CDR3 sequence is CASSLETSPNYGYTF. CDR3 coding DNA: TGTGCCAGCAGCTTAGAGACAAGTCCAAACTATGGCTACACCTTC.

The chain carries TRBV5-4 and TRBJ2-7; the D gene could be TRBD1 or TRBD2 (5 bases each). Trimming left V 2 bases short and J 0 bases short, with 12 bases between. This CDR3 is built from 15 residues. The germline V gene has CDR1 SGHNT and CDR2 YYREEE (reference sequence). The CDR3, as DNA: TGTGCCAGCAGCTTTGTGGGACGCCACTCCTACGAGCAGTACTTC. This codes for CASSFVGRHSYEQYF.

This sequence joins TRBV5-5 and TRBJ2-7; 9 bases match TRBD1. Losses at the gene ends were 0 bases for V and 3 bases for J; bases not matched to a gene: 4. CDR1 and CDR2 (germline): SGHKS, YYEKEE (reference sequence). This CDR3 spans 15 amino acids. Here the CDR3 DNA reads TGTGCCAGCAGCTTGGCCGGGACAGGGCGCTACGAGCAGTACTTC. It translates to CASSLAGTGRYEQYF.